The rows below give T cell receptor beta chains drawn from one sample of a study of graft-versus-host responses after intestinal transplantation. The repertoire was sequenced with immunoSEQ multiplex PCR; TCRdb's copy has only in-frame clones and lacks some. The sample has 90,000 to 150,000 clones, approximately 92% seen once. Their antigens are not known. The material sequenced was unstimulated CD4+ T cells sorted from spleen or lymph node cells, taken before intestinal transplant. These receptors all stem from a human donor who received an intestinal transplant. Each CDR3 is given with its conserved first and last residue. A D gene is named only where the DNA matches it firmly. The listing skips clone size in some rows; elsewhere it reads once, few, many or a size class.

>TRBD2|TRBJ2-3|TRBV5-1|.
CASSQGLVQVDTQYF
TGCGCCAGCAGCCAGGGACTAGTTCAGGTAGATACGCAGTATTTT
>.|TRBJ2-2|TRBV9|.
CASSQSSNTGELFF
TGCGCCAGCAGCCAGAGTTCGAACACCGGGGAGCTGTTTTTT
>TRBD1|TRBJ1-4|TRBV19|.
CASSSQGAGNEKLFF
TGTGCCAGTAGCTCCCAGGGGGCGGGTAATGAAAAACTGTTTTTT
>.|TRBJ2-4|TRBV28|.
CASSDATRIQYF
TGTGCCAGCAGTGACGCAACCCGAATTCAGTACTTC
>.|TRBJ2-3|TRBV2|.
CASSVRGDTQYF
TGTGCCAGCAGTGTACGAGGAGATACGCAGTATTTT
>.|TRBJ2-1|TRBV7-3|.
CASSYDRNNEQFF
TGTGCCAGCAGCTACGACAGAAACAATGAGCAGTTCTTC
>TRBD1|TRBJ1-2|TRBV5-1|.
CASSLEPRQGYGYTF
TGCGCCAGCAGCCTAGAACCCCGACAGGGTTATGGCTACACCTTC
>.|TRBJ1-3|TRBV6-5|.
CASSYSRTVSGNTIYF
TGTGCCAGCAGTTACTCGAGGACAGTCTCTGGAAACACCATATATTTT
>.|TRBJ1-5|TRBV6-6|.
CASSTDGGNQPQHF
TGTGCCAGCAGTACTGACGGTGGGAATCAGCCCCAGCATTTT
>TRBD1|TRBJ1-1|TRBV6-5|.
CASSSGTENTEAFF
TGTGCCAGCAGTTCCGGGACAGAGAACACTGAAGCTTTCTTT
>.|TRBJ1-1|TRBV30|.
CAWSVGGGTEAFF
TGTGCCTGGAGTGTTGGAGGGGGCACTGAAGCTTTCTTT
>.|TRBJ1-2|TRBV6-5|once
CASSYSTLTVYYGYTF
TGTGCCAGCAGTTACTCGACGTTGACAGTTTACTATGGCTACACCTTC
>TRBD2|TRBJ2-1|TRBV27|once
CASSTRTSGGEQFF
TGTGCCAGCAGTACCCGGACTAGCGGGGGTGAGCAGTTCTTC
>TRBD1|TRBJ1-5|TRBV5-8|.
CASSLGDRGYSNQPQHF
TGTGCCAGCAGCTTAGGGGACAGGGGATATAGCAATCAGCCCCAGCATTTT
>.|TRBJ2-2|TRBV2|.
CASSEQGNTGELFF
TGTGCCAGCAGTGAACAGGGGAACACCGGGGAGCTGTTTTTT
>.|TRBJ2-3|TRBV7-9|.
CASTADTQYF
TGTGCCAGCACTGCGGATACGCAGTATTTT
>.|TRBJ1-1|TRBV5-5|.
CASSLKQTNTEAFF
TGTGCCAGCAGCTTGAAACAGACGAACACTGAAGCTTTCTTT
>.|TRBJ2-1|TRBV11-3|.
CASSWVSSGEQFF
TGTGCCAGCAGCTGGGTTAGCAGCGGTGAGCAGTTCTTC
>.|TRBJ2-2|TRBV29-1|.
CSVCTVPHGELFF
TGCAGCGTTTGTACAGTGCCTCACGGGGAGCTGTTTTTT
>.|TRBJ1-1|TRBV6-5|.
CASSYSVVRTEAFF
TGTGCCAGCAGTTACTCGGTAGTAAGAACTGAAGCTTTCTTT
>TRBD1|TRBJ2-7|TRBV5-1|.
CASSLFLPGQGSEEQYF
TGCGCCAGCAGCTTATTCCTCCCGGGACAGGGATCAGAAGAGCAGTACTTC
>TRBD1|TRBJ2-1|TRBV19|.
CASRWTGNSYNEQFF
TGTGCCAGTAGGTGGACAGGGAACTCCTACAATGAGCAGTTCTTC
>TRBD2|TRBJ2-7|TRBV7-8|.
CASSLASGASGRNVVYEQYF
TGTGCCAGCAGCTTAGCGTCTGGGGCTAGCGGGAGGAACGTGGTCTACGAGCAGTACTTC
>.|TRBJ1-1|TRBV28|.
CASSTYITEAFF
TGTGCCAGCAGTACCTATATCACTGAAGCTTTCTTT
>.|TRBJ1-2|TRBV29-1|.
CSVKPGVNYGYTF
TGCAGCGTCAAACCTGGAGTGAACTATGGCTACACCTTC
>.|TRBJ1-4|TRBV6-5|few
CASSYSGQIDEKLFF
TGTGCCAGCAGTTACTCCGGACAGATAGATGAAAAACTGTTTTTT
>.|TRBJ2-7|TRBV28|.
CASIGAYEQYF
TGTGCCAGCATCGGGGCTTACGAGCAGTACTTC
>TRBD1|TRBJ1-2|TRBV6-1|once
CATTGLNRGDYGYTF
TGTGCCACCACCGGACTTAACAGGGGTGACTATGGCTACACCTTC
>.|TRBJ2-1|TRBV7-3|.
CASSPSLANNEQFF
TGTGCCAGCAGCCCGTCCTTGGCCAACAATGAGCAGTTCTTC
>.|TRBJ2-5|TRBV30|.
CAWSGTVSGTQYF
TGTGCCTGGTCCGGGACGGTGTCGGGGACCCAGTACTTC
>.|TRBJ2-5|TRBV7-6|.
CASSPTRGEETQYF
TGTGCCAGCAGCCCCACTAGGGGAGAGGAGACCCAGTACTTC
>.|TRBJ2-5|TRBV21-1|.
CASSKGGKETQYF
TGTGCCAGCAGCAAAGGGGGGAAAGAGACCCAGTACTTC
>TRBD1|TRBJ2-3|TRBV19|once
CASSPPGTATDTQYF
TGTGCCAGTAGCCCGCCTGGGACAGCCACAGATACGCAGTATTTT
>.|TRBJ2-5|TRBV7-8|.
CASSLGLQETQYF
TGTGCCAGCAGCTTAGGGTTGCAGGAGACCCAGTACTTC
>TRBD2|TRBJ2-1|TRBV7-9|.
CASSQLAGKYNEQFF
TGTGCCAGCAGCCAACTAGCGGGGAAATACAATGAGCAGTTCTTC
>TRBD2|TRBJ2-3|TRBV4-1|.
CASSQGRIAGVTDTQYF
TGCGCCAGCAGCCAAGGGAGGATAGCGGGAGTCACAGATACGCAGTATTTT
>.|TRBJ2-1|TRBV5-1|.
CASASRASSSYNEQFF
TGCGCCAGCGCATCCAGGGCTTCTTCCTCCTACAATGAGCAGTTCTTC
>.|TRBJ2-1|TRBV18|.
CASSPSLGSYNEQFF
TGTGCCAGCTCACCGTCACTGGGGAGCTACAATGAGCAGTTCTTC
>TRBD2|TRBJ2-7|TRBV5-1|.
CASSPTGTSGTRGEQYF
TGCGCCAGCAGTCCAACCGGGACTAGCGGAACCAGGGGGGAGCAGTACTTC
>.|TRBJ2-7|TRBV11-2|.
CASSLGGGLPPYEQYF
TGTGCCAGCAGCTTAGGGGGGGGCCTACCCCCCTACGAGCAGTACTTC